Listed here are 28 T cell receptor beta chains from one sample, sequenced in a study of beta chain features in type 1 diabetes. Every isolated RNA sample was fully reverse transcribed, so sequencing captured expressed TCRB transcripts. Measured with immunoSEQ multiplex PCR; TCRdb has only the in-frame clones, and not every one. The table has a few hundred thousand clones, roughly 31% seen once. Sequencing was done on a sample of naive CD4+ T cells from blood. The origin of the receptors is a man younger than 35 in good health.

The V call is TRBV9, the J call TRBJ2-2; D possibly uses TRBD1 or TRBD2 (5 bases each). The ends were cut back, 0 bases at V and 4 bases at J, with 10 bases in the middle. This CDR3 spans 15 amino acids. In germline, CDR1 is SGDLS, CDR2 YYNGEE. The CDR3 DNA is TGTGCCAGCAGCGTAGCTCCGGGGCGCACCGGGGAGCTGTTTTTT. Translating it yields CASSVAPGRTGELFF.

J is TRBJ2-7 and V is TRBV28; D gene ambiguous. Looked up from germline, CDR1 is MDHEN and CDR2 is SYDVKM. V lost 6 bases and J 2 bases, leaving 11 bases between the germline ends. There are 13 residues in the CDR3. The CDR3 coding sequence is TGTGCCAGCAGCCCCGGGTCGGCCTACGAGCAGTACTTC. Its translation: CASSPGSAYEQYF.

This clone showed up just a few times. The V call is TRBV6-5, the J call TRBJ1-1; the D is unclear. This CDR3 is 13 amino acids long. Germline V lookup: CDR1 MNHEY, CDR2 SVGAGI. With 6 bases removed from V and 7 bases from J, the gap between germline ends came to 15 bases. CDR3 loop: CASSRAGGVEAFF. The CDR3 DNA sequence: TGTGCCAGCAGCAGAGCAGGAGGAGTTGAAGCTTTCTTT.

This clone was picked up a small number of times. The chain uses TRBV7-2 and TRBJ2-3, with TRBD2 identical over 10 bases. This CDR3 contains 18 residues. Germline lookup yields CDR1 SGHTA and CDR2 FQGNSA. V was pared by 1 base and J by 0 bases, with 7 bases of the junction left unmatched. The chain's CDR3 is CASSLESGRAPSTDTQYF. In DNA, the CDR3 is TGTGCCAGCAGCTTAGAGAGCGGGAGGGCCCCGAGCACAGATACGCAGTATTTT.

This chain uses TRBV10-3 with TRBJ2-7, with 9 bases aligning to TRBD2. This CDR3 contains 12 residues. V dropped 2 bases and J dropped 13; count of bases not matched to a gene: 6. Germline V gene lookup returns CDR1 ENHRY and CDR2 SYGVKD. CDR3 loop: CAISEAAGGYYF. The CDR3 DNA follows: TGTGCCATCAGTGAGGCTGCGGGAGGGTATTACTTC.

This clone was observed a few times. This chain links TRBV30 with TRBJ2-3; perhaps D is TRBD1 or TRBD2 (5 bases each). CDR3 length: 15 residues. The germline CDR1 and CDR2 sequences are GTSNPN and SVGIG (reference sequence). Trimming removed 1 base from V and 1 base from J, with 12 bases in between. The CDR3 is CAWSDTGARTDTQYF. In nucleotides, the CDR3 is TGTGCCTGGAGTGACACCGGGGCCCGCACAGATACGCAGTATTTT.

This clone has just one count. The DNA for the CDR3 is TGTGCCAGCAGCGTAGAGGGCACAGGGAGGAACATTCAGTACTTC. It translates to CASSVEGTGRNIQYF. The rearrangement joins TRBV9 to TRBJ2-4, with D possibly being TRBD1 or TRBD2 (6 bases each). This CDR3 spans 15 amino acids. Germline lookup yields CDR1 SGDLS and CDR2 YYNGEE. The V end was cut by 0 bases, the J end by 7 bases, with 14 bases between. The whole variable domain, remainder taken from reference TRBV9 and TRBJ2-4, is DSGVTQTPKHLITATGQRVTLRCSPRSGDLSVYWYQQSLDQGLQFLIQYYNGEERAKGNILERFSAQQFPDLHSELNLSSLELGDSALYFCASSVEGTGRNIQYFGAGTRLSVL.

This clone has a handful of counts. The J gene is TRBJ2-2, the V gene TRBV18; D is ambiguous. There are 11 residues in the CDR3. Germline V gives CDR1 KGHSH, CDR2 LQKENI. V was pared by 4 bases and J by 6 bases, with 3 bases between. CDR3 protein: CASSLAGELFF. CDR3 DNA: TGTGCCAGCTCACTTGCCGGGGAGCTGTTTTTT.

The gene calls are TRBV11-3 and TRBJ2-1, with TRBD1 matching over 7 bases. V gave up 5 bases and J gave up 8 bases; unmatched junction bases: 9. The CDR3 is 14 residues long. The V gene's germline CDR1 is SGHNT and CDR2 YENEEA. The CDR3 coding sequence is TGTGCCAGCAGCCCCAAGACAGGGCGGGATGAGCAGTTCTTC. It codes for CASSPKTGRDEQFF.

This clone was counted only a few times. The chain recombines TRBV14 with TRBJ2-1, with D possibly TRBD2 on 6 matching bases. The germline V gene encodes CDR1 SGHDN and CDR2 FVKESK. The germline V and J ends were trimmed by 0 bases and 7 bases, with 16 bases remaining between them. The CDR3 length is 16 residues. The CDR3 loop is CASSQDRRLGTNEQFF. DNA for the CDR3: TGTGCCAGCAGCCAAGATCGGAGACTAGGGACGAATGAGCAGTTCTTC.

The chain combines TRBV5-1 with TRBJ2-3, with 9 bases aligning to TRBD1. Germline lookup yields CDR1 SGHRS and CDR2 YFSETQ. V shed 1 base, J shed 4 bases, and the junction held 7 bases outside the gene matches. The CDR3 spans 16 residues. For the CDR3, the DNA is TGCGCCAGCAGCTTGATCGGACAGGGGAACGCAGATACGCAGTATTTT. It encodes CASSLIGQGNADTQYF. The entire variable domain, with the rest obtained from reference TRBV5-1 and TRBJ2-3, is as follows: KAGVTQTPRYLIKTRGQQVTLSCSPISGHRSVSWYQQTPGQGLQFLFEYFSETQRNKGNFPGRFSGRQFSNSRSEMNVSTLELGDSALYLCASSLIGQGNADTQYFGPGTRLTVL.

The chain joins TRBV29-1 to TRBJ1-1; D is undetermined. Germline lookup yields CDR1 SQVTM and CDR2 ANQGSEA. This CDR3 has 11 amino acids. V lost 7 bases to trimming and J lost 3 bases, with 9 bases between them. CDR3 residues: CSAGVYTEAFF. The CDR3 bases are TGCAGCGCGGGCGTCTACACTGAAGCTTTCTTT.

V gene TRBV30 combines with J gene TRBJ2-3, with a tentative D call TRBD2 (5 bases). This CDR3 has 13 amino acids. Germline lookup yields CDR1 GTSNPN and CDR2 SVGIG (reference sequence). Trimming took off 3 bases at V and 7 bases at J, with 14 bases between the two ends. The CDR3, as DNA: TGTGCCTGGAGATTTTCCGGGGTGAATACGCAGTATTTT. Encoded protein: CAWRFSGVNTQYF.

V and J are TRBV5-1 and TRBJ2-7; TRBD1 might be the D (6 bases). Germline-derived CDR1 and CDR2 are SGHRS and YFSETQ. There are 16 residues in the CDR3. Trimming cost V 0 bases and J 6 bases, with 19 bases left between them. CDR3: CASSLGQTTGSREQYF. The CDR3 DNA reads TGCGCCAGCAGCTTGGGACAAACAACAGGGAGTCGCGAGCAGTACTTC.

This clone has a handful of counts. At the DNA level, this CDR3 is encoded by other sequences in the same sample as well. V gene TRBV30 combines with J gene TRBJ1-4; TRBD1 matches at 7 bases. The germline V gene encodes CDR1 GTSNPN and CDR2 SVGIG (reference sequence). Trimming removed 0 bases from V and 7 bases from J; junction bases left unmatched: 2. The CDR3 loop spans 13 amino acids. CDR3 in DNA: TGTGCCTGGAGTGTACAGGGGAGTGAAAAACTGTTTTTT. Amino acid sequence: CAWSVQGSEKLFF.

CDR3 DNA sequence: TGTGCCTGGATGGCGGGAGCTTACAATGAGCAGTTCTTC. It yields the protein CAWMAGAYNEQFF. The V gene is TRBV30, the J gene TRBJ2-1, with 7 bases identical to TRBD2. Trimming at V came to 4 bases and at J to 4 bases, leaving 4 bases not matched to a gene. Germline-derived CDR1 and CDR2 are GTSNPN and SVGIG (reference sequence). CDR3 length: 13 amino acids.

This clone turned up a few times. V gene TRBV29-1 combines with J gene TRBJ1-2; D gene uncertain. This CDR3 region has 12 residues. V lost 7 bases and J 8 bases, leaving 17 bases between the germline ends. Germline CDR1 SQVTM, CDR2 ANQGSEA. CDR3 sequence (DNA): TGCAGCGGCGGGCTTCTTGGCTACGGCTACACCTTC. This codes for CSGGLLGYGYTF.

This sequence joins TRBV7-3 and TRBJ2-7; either TRBD1 or TRBD2 may fit D (5 bases each). V lost 1 base, J lost 5 bases, and 12 bases lay in between. The CDR3 is 14 residues long. Germline loops: CDR1 SGHTA, CDR2 FQGTGA. The DNA for the CDR3 is TGTGCCAGCAGCTTAATTGGGGGTTACCACGAGCAGTACTTC. This sequence encodes CASSLIGGYHEQYF.

A few counts support this clone. The rearrangement links TRBV29-1 to TRBJ2-1; 14 bases fit TRBD2. CDR3 length equals 16 residues. Germline-derived CDR1 and CDR2 are SQVTM and ANQGSEA. The junction had 4 bases not matched to a gene; V was cut back by 4 bases and J by 2 bases. DNA of the CDR3: TGCAGCGTTGTCGGACTAGCGGGAGGTACCTACAATGAGCAGTTCTTC. Amino acids: CSVVGLAGGTYNEQFF.

J is TRBJ2-1 and V is TRBV15; D is undetermined. The V and J ends lost 5 bases and 5 bases respectively, with 10 bases between them. The germline CDR1 and CDR2 sequences are LNHNV and YYDKDF (reference sequence). The CDR3 is made up of 13 amino acids. CDR3 nucleotide sequence: TGTGCCACCAGCCCTGGCAGAAACAATGAGCAGTTCTTC. Translated: CATSPGRNNEQFF. The full variable domain, its missing parts supplied by reference TRBV15 and TRBJ2-1, is DAMVIQNPRYQVTQFGKPVTLSCSQTLNHNVMYWYQQKSSQAPKLLFHYYDKDFNNEADTPDNFQSRRPNTSFCFLDIRSPGLGDTAMYLCATSPGRNNEQFFGPGTRLTVL.

This chain links TRBV28 with TRBJ1-3, with 10 bases aligning to TRBD1. Germline lookup yields CDR1 MDHEN and CDR2 SYDVKM. The CDR3 spans 17 residues. With 5 bases clipped from V and 1 base from J, the junction kept 8 bases outside the gene matches. The CDR3 nucleotides are TGTGCCAGCAGTGCCTCCGGGACAGGGGAGTCTGGAAACACCATATATTTT. Residues: CASSASGTGESGNTIYF.

The rearrangement uses TRBV29-1 and TRBJ2-3, with D perhaps TRBD1 or TRBD2 (5 bases each). V lost 7 bases and J 3 bases, leaving 14 bases between the germline ends. This CDR3 region has 13 residues. Germline V lookup: CDR1 SQVTM, CDR2 ANQGSEA. DNA for the CDR3: TGCAGCGCCCCGGGGCCAGGGACAGATACGCAGTATTTT. It encodes CSAPGPGTDTQYF.

This clone was counted between two and nine times. This chain links TRBV30 with TRBJ1-1, with a tentative D call TRBD1 (5 bases). In germline, CDR1 is GTSNPN, CDR2 SVGIG (reference sequence). The CDR3 has 13 amino acids. Trimming stripped 3 bases from V and 4 bases from J, with 12 bases between. The CDR3 reads CAWRETGTTEAFF. As DNA, the CDR3 is TGTGCCTGGAGAGAAACAGGTACCACTGAAGCTTTCTTT.

V gene TRBV10-3 combines with J gene TRBJ2-6; D remains ambiguous. With 8 bases removed from V and 0 bases from J, the gap between germline ends came to 8 bases. Germline assignment: CDR1 ENHRY and CDR2 SYGVKD. The CDR3 consists of 14 residues. CDR3 sequence (DNA): TGTGCCATCGGACCGAACTCTGGGGCCAACGTCCTGACTTTC. Translation gives CAIGPNSGANVLTF.

This clone turned up a few times. This chain joins TRBV4-3 and TRBJ2-5, with D uncertain. Trimming left V 0 bases short and J 3 bases short, with 8 bases between. CDR3 length: 14 amino acids. Germline V gene data show CDR1 as LGHNA and CDR2 as YSLEER. For the CDR3, the DNA is TGCGCCAGCAGCCAAGATCGACGGAAAGAGACCCAGTACTTC. This encodes CASSQDRRKETQYF.

This clone was counted between two and nine times. The V gene is TRBV5-1, the J gene TRBJ2-3; D perhaps matches TRBD1 (6 bases). V dropped 1 base and J dropped 6 bases, with 9 bases sitting between them. The CDR3 contains 13 residues. Germline V lookup: CDR1 SGHRS, CDR2 YFSETQ. The CDR3 sequence is CASSLMGADTQYF. The CDR3, as DNA: TGCGCCAGCAGCTTGATGGGGGCGGATACGCAGTATTTT.

V is TRBV15 and J is TRBJ2-7; D is ambiguous. Germline-derived CDR1 and CDR2 are LNHNV and YYDKDF (reference sequence). The CDR3 extends over 13 amino acids. Between the trimmed V and J ends, which lost 0 bases and 4 bases, there was a span of 7 bases. The CDR3 loop reads CATSRDPNYEQYF. The DNA of the CDR3 is TGTGCCACCAGCAGAGATCCCAATTACGAGCAGTACTTC.

This chain uses TRBV30 with TRBJ1-1, with a possible D match to TRBD1 (5 bases). The CDR3 length is 13 residues. Germline assignment: CDR1 GTSNPN and CDR2 SVGIG (reference sequence). The V gene lost 3 bases and the J gene lost 3 bases, with 11 bases spanning the gap. CDR3 in DNA: TGTGCCTGGAGCAGGGTTCGAGACACTGAAGCTTTCTTT. Protein: CAWSRVRDTEAFF.